This record covers a single T cell receptor beta chain. The CDR3 is made up of 14 amino acids. Trimming at V came to 3 bases and at J to 5 bases, leaving 6 bases not matched to a gene. Germline values: CDR1 SGHDT, CDR2 YYEEEE. The data were obtained in a study of blood T cell repertoires in COVID-19. The protocol was immunoSEQ multiplex PCR, while the TCRdb copy is restricted to in-frame clones and leaves out a portion. The sample yields more than 100,000 clones, approximately 86% seen once. Sequencing was carried out using peripheral blood. The chain joins TRBV5-6 to TRBJ2-3; 7 nucleotides line up with TRBD1. The TCR comes from a human donor in a cohort sampled during active COVID-19. CDR3 nucleotides: TGTGCCAGCAGCTCAACAGGGGTCAGAGATACGCAGTATTTT. Its protein product is CASSSTGVRDTQYF.